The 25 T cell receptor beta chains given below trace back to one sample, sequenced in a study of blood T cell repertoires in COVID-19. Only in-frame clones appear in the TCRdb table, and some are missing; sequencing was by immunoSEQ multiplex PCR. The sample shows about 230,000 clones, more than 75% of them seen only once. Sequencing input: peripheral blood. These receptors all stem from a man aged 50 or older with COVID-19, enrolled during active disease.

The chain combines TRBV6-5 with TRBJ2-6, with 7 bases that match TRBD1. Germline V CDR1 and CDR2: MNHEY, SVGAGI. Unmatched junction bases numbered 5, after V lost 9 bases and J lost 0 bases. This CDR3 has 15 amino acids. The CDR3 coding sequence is TGTGCCAGTCGACAGGGATACTCTGGGGCCAACGTCCTGACTTTC. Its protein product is CASRQGYSGANVLTF.

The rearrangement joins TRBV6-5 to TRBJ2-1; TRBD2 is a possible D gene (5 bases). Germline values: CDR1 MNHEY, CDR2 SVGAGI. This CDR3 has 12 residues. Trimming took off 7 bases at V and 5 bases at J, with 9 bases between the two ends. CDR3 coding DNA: TGTGCCAGCACCCCTAGCAACAATGAGCAGTTCTTC. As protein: CASTPSNNEQFF.

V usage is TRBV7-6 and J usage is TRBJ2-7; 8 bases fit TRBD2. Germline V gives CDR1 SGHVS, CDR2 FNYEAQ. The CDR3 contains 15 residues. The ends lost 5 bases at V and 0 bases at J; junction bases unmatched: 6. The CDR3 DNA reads TGTGCCAGCAGCATTCGGACTAGCAGCTCCTACGAGCAGTACTTC. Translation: CASSIRTSSSYEQYF.

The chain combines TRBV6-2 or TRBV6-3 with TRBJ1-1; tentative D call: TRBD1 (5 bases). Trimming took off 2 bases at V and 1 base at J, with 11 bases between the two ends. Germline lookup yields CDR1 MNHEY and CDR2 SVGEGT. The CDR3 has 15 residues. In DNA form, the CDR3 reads TGTGCCAGCAGTTACCCATCAGGGTGGAACACTGAAGCTTTCTTT. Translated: CASSYPSGWNTEAFF.

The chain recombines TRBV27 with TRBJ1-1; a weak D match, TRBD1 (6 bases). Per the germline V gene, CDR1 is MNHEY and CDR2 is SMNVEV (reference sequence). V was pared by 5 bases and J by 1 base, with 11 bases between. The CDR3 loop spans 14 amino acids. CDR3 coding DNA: TGTGCCAGCAGTACAGGACAGTCGAACACTGAAGCTTTCTTT. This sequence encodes CASSTGQSNTEAFF.

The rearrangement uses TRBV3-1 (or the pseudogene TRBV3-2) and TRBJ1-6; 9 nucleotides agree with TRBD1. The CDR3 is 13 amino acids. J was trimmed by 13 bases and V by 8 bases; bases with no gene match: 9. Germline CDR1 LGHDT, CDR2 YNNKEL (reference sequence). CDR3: CASGRDREAPLHF. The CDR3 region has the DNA TGTGCCAGCGGGCGGGACAGGGAAGCTCCCCTCCACTTT.

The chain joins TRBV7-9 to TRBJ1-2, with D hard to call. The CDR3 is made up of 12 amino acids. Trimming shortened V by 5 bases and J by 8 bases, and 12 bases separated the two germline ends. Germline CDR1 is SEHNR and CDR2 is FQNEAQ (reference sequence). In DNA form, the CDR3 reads TGTGCCAGCAGCGTATACGAGGGCGGCTACACCTTC. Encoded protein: CASSVYEGGYTF. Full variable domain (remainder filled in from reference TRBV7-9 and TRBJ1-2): DTGVSQNPRHKITKRGQNVTFRCDPISEHNRLYWYRQTLGQGPEFLTYFQNEAQLEKSRLLSDRFSAERPKGSFSTLEIQRTEQGDSAMYLCASSVYEGGYTFGSGTRLTVV.

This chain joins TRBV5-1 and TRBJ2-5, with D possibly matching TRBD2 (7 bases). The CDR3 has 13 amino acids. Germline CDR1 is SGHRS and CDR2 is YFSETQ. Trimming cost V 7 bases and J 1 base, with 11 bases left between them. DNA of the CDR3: TGCGCCAGCGGGAGGGGGGCCCAAGAGACCCAGTACTTC. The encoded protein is CASGRGAQETQYF.

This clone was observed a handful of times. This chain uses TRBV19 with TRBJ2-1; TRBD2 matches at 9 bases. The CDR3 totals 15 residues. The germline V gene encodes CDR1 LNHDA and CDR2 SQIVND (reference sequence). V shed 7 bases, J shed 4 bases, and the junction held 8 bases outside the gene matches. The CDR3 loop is CASTSNSGGYNEQFF. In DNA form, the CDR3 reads TGTGCCAGTACCTCCAATAGCGGGGGTTACAATGAGCAGTTCTTC.

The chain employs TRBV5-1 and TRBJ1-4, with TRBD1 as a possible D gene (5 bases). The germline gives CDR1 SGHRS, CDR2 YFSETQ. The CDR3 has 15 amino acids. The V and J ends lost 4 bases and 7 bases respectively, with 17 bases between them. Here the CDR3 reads CASSLQAGEGEKLFF. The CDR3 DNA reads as TGCGCCAGCAGCCTTCAAGCGGGGGAGGGTGAAAAACTGTTTTTT.

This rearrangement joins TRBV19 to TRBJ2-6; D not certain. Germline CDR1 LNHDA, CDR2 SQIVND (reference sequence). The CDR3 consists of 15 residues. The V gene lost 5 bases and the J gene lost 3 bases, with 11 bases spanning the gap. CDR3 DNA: TGTGCCAGTAGTCAACCCGCAGGTGGGGCCAACGTCCTGACTTTC. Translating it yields CASSQPAGGANVLTF.

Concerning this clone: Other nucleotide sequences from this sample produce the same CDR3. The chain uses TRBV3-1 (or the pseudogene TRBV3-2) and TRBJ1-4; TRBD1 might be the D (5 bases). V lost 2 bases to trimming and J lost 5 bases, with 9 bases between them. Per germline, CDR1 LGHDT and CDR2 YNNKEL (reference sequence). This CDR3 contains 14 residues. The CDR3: CASSQRQSNEKLFF. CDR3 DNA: TGTGCCAGCAGCCAAAGACAGTCGAATGAAAAACTGTTTTTT.

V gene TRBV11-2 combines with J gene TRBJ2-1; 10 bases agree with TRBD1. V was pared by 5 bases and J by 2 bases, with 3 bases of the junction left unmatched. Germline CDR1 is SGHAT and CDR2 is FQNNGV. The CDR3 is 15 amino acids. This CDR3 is CASSPGTGAYNEQFF. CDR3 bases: TGTGCCAGCAGCCCCGGGACAGGGGCCTACAATGAGCAGTTCTTC.

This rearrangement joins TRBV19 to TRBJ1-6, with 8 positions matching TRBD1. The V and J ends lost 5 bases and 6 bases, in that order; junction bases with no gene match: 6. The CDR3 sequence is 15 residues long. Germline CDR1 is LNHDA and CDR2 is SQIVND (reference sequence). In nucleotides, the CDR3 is TGTGCCAGTAGTCTAAAGGGACAGGTTAATTCACCCCTCCACTTT. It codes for CASSLKGQVNSPLHF.

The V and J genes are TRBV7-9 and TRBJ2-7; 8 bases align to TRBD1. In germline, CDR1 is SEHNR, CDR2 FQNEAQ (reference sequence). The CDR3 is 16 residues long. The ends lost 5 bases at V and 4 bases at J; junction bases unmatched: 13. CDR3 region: CASSVTPGTGLYEQYF. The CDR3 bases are TGTGCCAGCAGCGTGACACCCGGGACAGGCCTATACGAGCAGTACTTC.

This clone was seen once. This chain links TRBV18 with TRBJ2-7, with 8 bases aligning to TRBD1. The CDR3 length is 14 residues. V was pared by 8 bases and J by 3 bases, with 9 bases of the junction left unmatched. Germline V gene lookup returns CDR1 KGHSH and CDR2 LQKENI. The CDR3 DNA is TGTGCCAGCGCCGGGACAGGCGGGGTCTACGAGCAGTACTTC. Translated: CASAGTGGVYEQYF. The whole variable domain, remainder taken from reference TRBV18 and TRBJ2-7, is NAGVMQNPRHLVRRRGQEARLRCSPMKGHSHVYWYRQLPEEGLKFMVYLQKENIIDESGMPKERFSAEFPKEGPSILRIQQVVRGDSAAYFCASAGTGGVYEQYFGPGTRLTVT.

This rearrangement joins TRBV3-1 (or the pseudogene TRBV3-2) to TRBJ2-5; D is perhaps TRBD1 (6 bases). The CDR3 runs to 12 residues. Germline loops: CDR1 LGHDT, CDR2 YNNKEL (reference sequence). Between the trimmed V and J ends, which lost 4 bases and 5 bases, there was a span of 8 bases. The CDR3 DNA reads TGTGCCAGCAGCCTCCAGGGGGAGACCCAGTACTTC. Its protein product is CASSLQGETQYF.

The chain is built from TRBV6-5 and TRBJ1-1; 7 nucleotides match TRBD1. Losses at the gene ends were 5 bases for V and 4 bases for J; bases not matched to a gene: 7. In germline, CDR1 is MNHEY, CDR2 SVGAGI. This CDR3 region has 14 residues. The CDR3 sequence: CASSNQGVGTEAFF. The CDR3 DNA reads TGTGCCAGCAGTAACCAGGGGGTTGGCACTGAAGCTTTCTTT.

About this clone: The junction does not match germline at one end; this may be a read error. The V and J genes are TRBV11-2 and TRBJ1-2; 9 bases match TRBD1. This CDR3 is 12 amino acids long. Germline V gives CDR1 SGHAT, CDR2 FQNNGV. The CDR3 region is CASSPGQGLISF. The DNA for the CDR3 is TGTGCCAGCAGCCCGGGACAGGGCTTAATCTCCTTC.

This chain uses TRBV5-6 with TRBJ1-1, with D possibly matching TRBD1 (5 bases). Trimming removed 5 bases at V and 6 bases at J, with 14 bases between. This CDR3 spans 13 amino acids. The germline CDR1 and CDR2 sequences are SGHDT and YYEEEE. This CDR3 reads CASRKGGTPEAFF. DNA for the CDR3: TGTGCCAGCAGAAAAGGAGGGACTCCTGAAGCTTTCTTT. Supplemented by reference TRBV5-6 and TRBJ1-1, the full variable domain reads DAGVTQSPTHLIKTRGQQVTLRCSPKSGHDTVSWYQQALGQGPQFIFQYYEEEERQRGNFPDRFSGHQFPNYSSELNVNALLLGDSALYLCASRKGGTPEAFFGQGTRLTVV.

The CDR3 bases are TGTGCCAGCAGTTACTCCGGACAAGGGGTCTACGAGCAGTACTTC. Encoded protein: CASSYSGQGVYEQYF. The V and J genes are TRBV6-2 or TRBV6-3 and TRBJ2-7, with D possibly matching TRBD1 (5 bases). CDR1 and CDR2 from the germline V gene are MNHEY and SVGEGT. V gave up 0 bases and J gave up 3 bases, with 12 bases separating them. The CDR3 loop spans 15 amino acids.

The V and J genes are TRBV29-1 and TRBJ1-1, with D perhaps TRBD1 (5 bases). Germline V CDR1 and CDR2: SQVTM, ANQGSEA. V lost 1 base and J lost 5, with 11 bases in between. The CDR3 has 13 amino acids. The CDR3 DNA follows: TGCAGCGTTGAAGGGCAGGGTTGGACTGAAGCTTTCTTT. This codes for CSVEGQGWTEAFF.

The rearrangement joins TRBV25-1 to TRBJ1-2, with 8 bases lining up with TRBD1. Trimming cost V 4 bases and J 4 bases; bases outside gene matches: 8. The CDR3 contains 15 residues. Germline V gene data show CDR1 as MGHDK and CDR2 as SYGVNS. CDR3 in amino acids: CASSVAGGLGYGYTF. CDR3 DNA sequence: TGTGCCAGCAGTGTGGCAGGGGGCCTAGGCTATGGCTACACCTTC.

This CDR3 reads CASSPPDSPRYTQYF. The CDR3 bases are TGTGCCAGCAGCCCCCCGGACAGCCCGAGGTATACGCAGTATTTT. The chain carries TRBV2 and TRBJ2-3, with D possibly TRBD1 on 6 matching bases. Germline V lookup: CDR1 SNHLY, CDR2 FYNNEI. The CDR3 totals 15 residues. The V end was cut by 6 bases, the J end by 7 bases, with 20 bases between.

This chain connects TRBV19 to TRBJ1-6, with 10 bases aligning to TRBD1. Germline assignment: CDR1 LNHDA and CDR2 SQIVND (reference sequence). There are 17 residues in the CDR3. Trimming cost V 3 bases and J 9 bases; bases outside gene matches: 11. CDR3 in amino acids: CASSITRTGGSLSPLHF. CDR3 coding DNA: TGTGCCAGTAGTATCACCCGGACAGGGGGTTCTCTTTCACCCCTCCACTTT.